Listed here are 20 T cell receptor beta chains from one sample, sequenced in a study of cytomegalovirus exposure and HLA in healthy donors. Vbeta (60) and Jbeta (13) primers were used in the PCR. TCRdb's copy holds only in-frame clones and misses some; the assay was immunoSEQ multiplex PCR. The sample holds about 200,000 clones, around four fifths seen once. Sequenced sample: PBMCs. The receptors originated from a woman between 40 and 55 years old in good health and CMV-seronegative.

The chain joins TRBV7-2 to TRBJ1-3; D might be TRBD1 (5 bases). Germline-derived CDR1 and CDR2 are SGHTA and FQGNSA. V lost 1 base and J 0 bases, leaving 10 bases between the germline ends. CDR3 length: 16 residues. The CDR3 DNA follows: TGTGCCAGCAGCTTAGGTGGGGCAGTCTCTGGAAACACCATATATTTT. Translation: CASSLGGAVSGNTIYF.

About this clone: The sample carries other DNA sequences with the same CDR3. CDR3 nucleotide sequence: TGTGCCTGGAGTGTAAGGGGGAATCAGCCCCAGCATTTT. Its translation: CAWSVRGNQPQHF. The chain employs TRBV30 and TRBJ1-5, with a possible D match to TRBD1 (6 bases). Trimming pared 0 bases from V and 4 bases from J, leaving 7 bases between. The CDR3 loop spans 13 amino acids. Germline lookup yields CDR1 GTSNPN and CDR2 SVGIG (reference sequence).

V usage is TRBV5-1 and J usage is TRBJ1-5, with D uncertain. V lost 0 bases and J 0 bases, leaving 10 bases between the germline ends. This CDR3 is built from 16 residues. Looked up from germline, CDR1 is SGHRS and CDR2 is YFSETQ. The CDR3 loop reads CASSLVPGNSNQPQHF. CDR3 in DNA: TGCGCCAGCAGCTTGGTCCCGGGGAATAGCAATCAGCCCCAGCATTTT.

The chain joins TRBV5-1 to TRBJ1-4; perhaps TRBD1 as D (6 bases). V was clipped by 2 bases and J by 8 bases, with 10 bases between them. CDR1 SGHRS and CDR2 YFSETQ come from the germline V gene. CDR3 length: 13 amino acids. The DNA for the CDR3 is TGCGCCAGCAGCTTAGAGGGGGACGAAAAACTGTTTTTT. Translated: CASSLEGDEKLFF.

V gene TRBV2 combines with J gene TRBJ1-2; 7 positions match TRBD1. Germline V gene lookup returns CDR1 SNHLY and CDR2 FYNNEI. The CDR3 has 17 amino acids. V shed 8 bases and J 0 bases; nucleotides not matched to a gene: 15. CDR3 bases: TGTGCCAGCCCTACCGCGGGGACAGCAAAACCTAACTATGGCTACACCTTC. Encoded protein: CASPTAGTAKPNYGYTF.

The CDR3 sequence: CASSLAPGGYSAEAFF. The CDR3 coding sequence is TGTGCCAGCAGCTTAGCCCCAGGGGGCTATTCGGCTGAAGCTTTCTTT. The V and J genes are TRBV5-6 and TRBJ1-1; 8 bases are a match to TRBD1. Germline V gene lookup returns CDR1 SGHDT and CDR2 YYEEEE. The CDR3 is 16 amino acids. J was trimmed by 6 bases and V by 2 bases; bases with no gene match: 12. Full variable domain (remainder filled in from reference TRBV5-6 and TRBJ1-1): DAGVTQSPTHLIKTRGQQVTLRCSPKSGHDTVSWYQQALGQGPQFIFQYYEEEERQRGNFPDRFSGHQFPNYSSELNVNALLLGDSALYLCASSLAPGGYSAEAFFGQGTRLTVV.

This chain links TRBV7-7 with TRBJ2-1, with TRBD2 identical over 9 bases. With 6 bases clipped from V and 8 bases from J, the junction kept 8 bases outside the gene matches. Germline lookup yields CDR1 SSHAT and CDR2 FNYEAQ (reference sequence). The CDR3 extends over 14 amino acids. Written as DNA, the CDR3 is TGTGCCAGCAGTCCGGGACTAGCCGTCCATGAGCAGTTCTTC. This translates into CASSPGLAVHEQFF.

This clone was found a few times. The junction shows a germline mismatch at one end, possibly a read error. The chain joins TRBV27 to TRBJ2-7; 7 bases align to TRBD1. The germline V gene encodes CDR1 MNHEY and CDR2 SMNVEV (reference sequence). The CDR3 length is 15 residues. The CDR3 protein is CASSLQGEGLSSENF. For the CDR3, the DNA is TGTGCCAGCAGTCTTCAGGGGGAAGGTCTATCGTCGGAGAACTTC.

The rearrangement joins TRBV2 to TRBJ1-4; 8 nucleotides match TRBD1. The junction had 3 bases not matched to a gene; V was cut back by 4 bases and J by 8 bases. The germline CDR1 and CDR2 sequences are SNHLY and FYNNEI. The CDR3 has 13 amino acids. CDR3 nucleotides: TGTGCCAGCAGTGGACAGGGGTACGAAAAACTGTTTTTT. It translates to CASSGQGYEKLFF.

The rearrangement joins TRBV18 to TRBJ2-7; possible D gene TRBD1, 6 bases. Germline V gives CDR1 KGHSH, CDR2 LQKENI. The ends were cut back, 3 bases at V and 4 bases at J, with 16 bases in the middle. The CDR3 covers 15 residues. CDR3 bases: TGTGCCAGCTCACCCTCCGGGACAATCGGTTACGAGCAGTACTTC. Its protein product is CASSPSGTIGYEQYF.

V usage is TRBV10-2 and J usage is TRBJ2-1; D gene ambiguous. Deletions cut 7 bases from V and 7 bases from J, with 5 bases between. Germline V gene data show CDR1 as WSHSY and CDR2 as SAAADI. The CDR3 length is 10 residues. The CDR3 region is CASKSNEQFF. The CDR3 nucleotides read TGCGCCAGCAAGAGTAATGAGCAGTTCTTC.

The chain couples TRBV6-5 to TRBJ1-6, with a weak D call TRBD1 (5 bases). Between the trimmed V and J ends, which lost 6 bases and 5 bases, there was a span of 14 bases. Per the germline V gene, CDR1 is MNHEY and CDR2 is SVGAGI. The CDR3 has 15 amino acids. The CDR3 sequence is CASRYPRGNNSPLHF. Written as DNA, the CDR3 is TGTGCCAGCAGATATCCGCGGGGCAATAATTCACCCCTCCACTTT.

The CDR3 protein is CASSALEGNTIYF. CDR3 in DNA: TGTGCCAGCAGCGCCTTAGAAGGAAACACCATATATTTT. The V gene is TRBV9, the J gene TRBJ1-3; no definite D call. Between the trimmed V and J ends, which lost 3 bases and 4 bases, there was a span of 8 bases. Germline V gives CDR1 SGDLS, CDR2 YYNGEE. CDR3 length: 13 amino acids.

This chain connects TRBV11-2 to TRBJ2-2, with D maybe TRBD2 (5 bases). The CDR3 loop spans 13 amino acids. The germline CDR1 and CDR2 sequences are SGHAT and FQNNGV. Trimming took 4 bases from V and 5 from J, leaving 8 bases between them. CDR3 in amino acids: CASSWGVTGELFF. CDR3 nucleotides: TGTGCCAGCAGCTGGGGAGTAACCGGGGAGCTGTTTTTT.

This chain uses TRBV30 with TRBJ2-1; TRBD1 is a possible D gene (5 bases). The V end lost 3 bases, the J end lost 9 bases, and 15 bases lay between the germline ends. The CDR3 consists of 13 residues. Germline V CDR1 and CDR2: GTSNPN, SVGIG (reference sequence). The chain's CDR3 is CAWRWAAQGEQFF. The CDR3 DNA sequence: TGTGCCTGGAGATGGGCGGCCCAGGGTGAGCAGTTCTTC.

This clone was found a few times. The chain employs TRBV10-1 and TRBJ2-1; D not resolved. This CDR3 is built from 12 residues. Trimming removed 5 bases at V and 2 bases at J, with 4 bases between. CDR1 WNHNN and CDR2 SYGVQD come from the germline V gene (reference sequence). Here the CDR3 DNA reads TGCGCCAGCAGTCGAGCCTACAATGAGCAGTTCTTC. Protein product: CASSRAYNEQFF.

The J gene is TRBJ1-4, the V gene TRBV27; D is perhaps TRBD1 (6 bases). The germline V gene encodes CDR1 MNHEY and CDR2 SMNVEV (reference sequence). Trimming pared 6 bases from V and 2 bases from J, leaving 13 bases between. The length of the CDR3 is 15 residues. The CDR3 DNA is TGTGCCAGCAGATTGTCTCAGGGGACTAATGAAAAACTGTTTTTT. Translation: CASRLSQGTNEKLFF.

The CDR3 reads CASSVKGTNTGELFF. The CDR3 region has the DNA TGTGCCAGCAGCGTAAAGGGGACGAACACCGGGGAGCTGTTTTTT. V and J are TRBV9 and TRBJ2-2; a weak D match, TRBD1 (5 bases). V shed 1 base and J shed 0 bases, with 7 bases lying between them. The CDR3 is 15 residues long. Germline V gene sequence: CDR1 SGDLS, CDR2 YYNGEE.

This chain links TRBV28 with TRBJ1-5, with 9 bases fitting TRBD1. CDR3 length equals 15 residues. Germline V gene sequence: CDR1 MDHEN, CDR2 SYDVKM. The V and J ends lost 7 bases and 7 bases, in that order; junction bases with no gene match: 11. The CDR3 nucleotides read TGTGCCAGCACCATGGCCCGGGACAGGGTGCAGCCCCAGCATTTT. Protein sequence: CASTMARDRVQPQHF.

The rearrangement joins TRBV29-1 to TRBJ1-1; TRBD1 might be the D (6 bases). The CDR3 is made up of 12 amino acids. V was pared by 7 bases and J by 0 bases, with 9 bases between. The V gene's germline CDR1 is SQVTM and CDR2 ANQGSEA. CDR3 in DNA: TGCAGCGCGGACAGTGTGAACACTGAAGCTTTCTTT. Amino acid sequence: CSADSVNTEAFF.